This TCR beta chain was sequenced in a study of response to subunit inactivated influenza vaccine. Comments on this clonotype: What it binds is unknown.

TCRdb re-called the RT-PCR reads with MiXCR, one entry per CDR3 protein. The repertoire holds roughly 700,000 distinct CDR3 sequences, with approximately 14% as singletons. V shed 6 bases and J 5 bases; nucleotides not matched to a gene: 7. Per germline, CDR1 LGHDT and CDR2 YNNKEL (reference sequence). There are 14 residues in the CDR3. Whole-study results and caveats: With each seasonal influenza vaccination, the authors suggested, few new T cells are recruited.

This TCR was sampled from a man aged 45 to 65 who received an inactivated influenza vaccine. The sample consisted of PBMCs from blood, taken 14 to 15 days before vaccination. This sequence joins TRBV3-1 and TRBJ2-5; 9 bases fit TRBD1. CDR3 sequence: CASRSQGARETQYF. The CDR3, as DNA: TGTGCCAGCAGGTCACAGGGGGCACGGGAGACCCAGTACTTC.